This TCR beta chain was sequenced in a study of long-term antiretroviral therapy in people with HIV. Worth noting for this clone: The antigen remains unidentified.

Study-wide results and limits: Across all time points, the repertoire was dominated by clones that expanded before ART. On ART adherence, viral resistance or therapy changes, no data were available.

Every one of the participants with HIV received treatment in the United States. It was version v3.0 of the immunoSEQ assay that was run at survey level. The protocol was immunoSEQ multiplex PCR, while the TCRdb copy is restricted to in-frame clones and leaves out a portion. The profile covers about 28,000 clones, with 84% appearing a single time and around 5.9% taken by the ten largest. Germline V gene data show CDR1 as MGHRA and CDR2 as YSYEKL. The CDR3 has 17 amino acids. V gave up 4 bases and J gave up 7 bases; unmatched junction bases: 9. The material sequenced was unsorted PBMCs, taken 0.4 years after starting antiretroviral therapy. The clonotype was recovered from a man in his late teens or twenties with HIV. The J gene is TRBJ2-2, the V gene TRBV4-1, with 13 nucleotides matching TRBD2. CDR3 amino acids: CASSPKGLAGAGGELFF. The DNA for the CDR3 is TGCGCCAGCAGCCCTAAAGGACTAGCGGGAGCCGGCGGGGAGCTGTTTTTT.